The 5 T cell receptor beta chains listed next were all sequenced from one sample in a study of PD-1 blockade in classical Hodgkin lymphoma. Sample time point: cycle 4 day 1 (C4D1), after 6 weeks of nivolumab. With no exception, relapse followed autologous stem cell transplantation in all patients, and brentuximab vedotin exposure varied. Libraries were prepared by immunoSEQ multiplex PCR; TCRdb keeps only in-frame clonotypes and omits some of them. The repertoire holds some 25,000 clones, with around three quarters as singletons. The sequencing used peripheral blood mononuclear cells (PBMCs), collected before the fourth cycle of nivolumab. The receptors shown here come from a human donor with classical Hodgkin lymphoma.

The chain employs TRBV7-2 and TRBJ1-3, with D possibly matching TRBD1 (6 bases). V gave up 5 bases and J gave up 0 bases, with 14 bases separating them. This CDR3 is built from 16 residues. Germline V lookup: CDR1 SGHTA, CDR2 FQGNSA. CDR3 in amino acids: CASSANPDSSGNTIYF. In DNA form, the CDR3 reads TGTGCCAGCAGCGCTAACCCGGACAGCTCTGGAAACACCATATATTTT.

The chain couples TRBV10-2 to TRBJ2-1; tentatively, D is TRBD1 (6 bases). V lost 7 bases and J lost 6, with 19 bases in between. There are 15 residues in the CDR3. Germline loops: CDR1 WSHSY, CDR2 SAAADI. The CDR3 bases are TGCGCCAGCACCCCCCTGCAGGGGCGCGGCAATGAGCAGTTCTTC. This encodes CASTPLQGRGNEQFF.

This chain links TRBV2 with TRBJ2-2; D unresolved. Germline CDR1 and CDR2: SNHLY and FYNNEI. This CDR3 has 12 residues. V lost 2 bases to trimming and J lost 7 bases, with 5 bases between them. The CDR3 DNA follows: TGTGCCAGCAGTGAAAATCTCGGGGAGCTGTTTTTT. It codes for CASSENLGELFF.

This sequence joins TRBV7-2 and TRBJ1-6; D is uncertain. Germline lookup yields CDR1 SGHTA and CDR2 FQGNSA. CDR3 length equals 14 residues. V was clipped by 3 bases and J by 9 bases, with 12 bases between them. This chain's CDR3 is CASSLAGLGSPLHF. The CDR3, as DNA: TGTGCCAGCAGCTTGGCAGGTTTAGGTTCACCCCTCCACTTT.

The chain carries TRBV28 and TRBJ2-7; no clear D gene. V lost 6 bases and J 7 bases, leaving 19 bases between the germline ends. Germline V gene lookup returns CDR1 MDHEN and CDR2 SYDVKM. This CDR3 is built from 14 residues. CDR3 residues: CASSGMGSLFEQYV. The CDR3 nucleotides read TGTGCCAGCAGCGGAATGGGGTCCCTGTTTGAGCAGTACGTC.